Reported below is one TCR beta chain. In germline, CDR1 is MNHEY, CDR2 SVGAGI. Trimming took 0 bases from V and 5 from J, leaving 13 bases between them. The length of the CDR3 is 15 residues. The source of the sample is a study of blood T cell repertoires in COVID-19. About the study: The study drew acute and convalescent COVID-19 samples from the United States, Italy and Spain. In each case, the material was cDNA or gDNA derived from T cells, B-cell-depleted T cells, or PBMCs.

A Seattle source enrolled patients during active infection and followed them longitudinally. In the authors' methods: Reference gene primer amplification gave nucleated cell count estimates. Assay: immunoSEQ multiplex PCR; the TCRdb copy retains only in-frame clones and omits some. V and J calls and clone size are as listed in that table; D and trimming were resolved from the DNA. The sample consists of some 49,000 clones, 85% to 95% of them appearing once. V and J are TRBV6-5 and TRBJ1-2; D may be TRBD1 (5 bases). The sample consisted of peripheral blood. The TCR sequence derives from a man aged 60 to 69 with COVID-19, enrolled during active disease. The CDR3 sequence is CASSYSYRFKYGYTF. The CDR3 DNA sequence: TGTGCCAGCAGTTACTCGTACAGGTTTAAGTATGGCTACACCTTC.